Shown below are 30 T cell receptor beta chains from a single sample sequenced in a study of blood T cell repertoires in COVID-19. The repertoire was sequenced with immunoSEQ multiplex PCR; TCRdb's copy has only in-frame clones and lacks some. This sample has about 240,000 clones, with under 85% found just once. Sequencing was carried out using peripheral blood. The receptors here all came from a man younger than 45 who had recovered from COVID-19.

This clone occurred a few times. The J gene is TRBJ1-1, the V gene TRBV2, with D unresolved. Deletions cut 6 bases from V and 2 bases from J, with 16 bases between. The CDR3 sequence is 15 residues long. Germline V CDR1 and CDR2: SNHLY, FYNNEI. CDR3 region: CASRARAIANTEAFF. CDR3 sequence (DNA): TGTGCCAGCAGAGCCCGCGCAATTGCCAACACTGAAGCTTTCTTT.

The chain recombines TRBV10-3 with TRBJ2-1; D call uncertain. CDR3 size: 13 residues. The V gene's germline CDR1 is ENHRY and CDR2 SYGVKD. The V gene lost 0 bases and the J gene lost 10 bases, with 10 bases spanning the gap. The CDR3 here is CAISESFLREQFF. The CDR3, as DNA: TGTGCCATCAGTGAGTCTTTTTTGCGCGAGCAGTTCTTC.

The V call is TRBV2, the J call TRBJ2-2, with a weak D call TRBD1 (6 bases). The germline gives CDR1 SNHLY, CDR2 FYNNEI. V was clipped by 7 bases and J by 0 bases, with 12 bases between them. The CDR3 covers 15 residues. The CDR3, as DNA: TGTGCCAGCAAAACTGGGACATCGAACACCGGGGAGCTGTTTTTT. It is translated as CASKTGTSNTGELFF. Looking up the rest from reference TRBV2 and TRBJ2-2 gives the full variable domain: EPEVTQTPSHQVTQMGQEVILRCVPISNHLYFYWYRQILGQKVEFLVSFYNNEISEKSEIFDDQFSVERPDGSNFTLKIRSTKLEDSAMYFCASKTGTSNTGELFFGEGSRLTVL.

This chain uses TRBV5-8 with TRBJ1-6; 7 nucleotides align to TRBD1. The J segment lost 10 bases and the V segment lost 5 bases, leaving 6 bases of the junction unmatched. The CDR3 consists of 13 residues. Germline CDR1 SGHTS, CDR2 YDEGEE. This CDR3 reads CASRRDRGSPLHF. CDR3 bases: TGTGCCAGCAGACGGGACAGAGGGTCACCCCTCCACTTT. Full variable domain (outside the CDR3, taken from reference TRBV5-8 and TRBJ1-6): EAGVTQSPTHLIKTRGQQATLRCSPISGHTSVYWYQQALGLGLQFLLWYDEGEERNRGNFPPRFSGRQFPNYSSELNVNALELEDSALYLCASRRDRGSPLHFGNGTRLTVT.

This rearrangement joins TRBV20-1 to TRBJ1-2; weak D call: TRBD1 (6 bases). Germline CDR1 and CDR2: DFQATT and SNEGSKA (reference sequence). There are 9 residues in the CDR3. Trimming removed 6 bases at V and 13 bases at J, with 12 bases between. The CDR3 sequence: CSARGARTF. CDR3 DNA sequence: TGCAGTGCCCGGGGGGCTCGCACCTTC.

CDR3 amino acids: CASSLFTGGEMLGYTF. As DNA, the CDR3 is TGTGCCAGCAGTTTATTCACAGGGGGCGAAATGCTTGGCTACACCTTC. This chain joins TRBV5-5 and TRBJ1-2, with 9 bases that match TRBD1. There are 16 residues in the CDR3. The V segment lost 5 bases and the J segment 7 bases; nucleotides outside the gene matches: 15. The germline V gene encodes CDR1 SGHKS and CDR2 YYEKEE (reference sequence).

DNA for the CDR3: TGTGCCAGCAGCTTAAAATGGTGGGGTGTAGCGGGGGGCACAGATACGCAGTATTTT. This translates into CASSLKWWGVAGGTDTQYF. This sequence joins TRBV13 and TRBJ2-3; 9 bases line up with TRBD2. The CDR3 has 19 residues. Germline V CDR1 and CDR2: PRHDT, FYEKMQ (reference sequence). After removal of 2 bases from V and 1 base from J, the junction contained 13 bases not matched to a gene.

This chain joins TRBV28 and TRBJ2-3, with D uncertain. In germline, CDR1 is MDHEN, CDR2 SYDVKM. CDR3 size: 15 residues. Trimming pared 2 bases from V and 2 bases from J, leaving 11 bases between. The DNA for the CDR3 is TGTGCCAGCAGTTTAGGGCAGAAAATCACAGATACGCAGTATTTT. Its translation: CASSLGQKITDTQYF.

The chain employs TRBV2 and TRBJ1-1; TRBD1 is a possible D gene (6 bases). Germline CDR1 SNHLY, CDR2 FYNNEI. V was trimmed by 7 bases and J by 4 bases, leaving 13 bases between them. The CDR3 contains 13 residues. CDR3 in amino acids: CASIQAGATEAFF. The CDR3 nucleotides are TGTGCCAGCATACAAGCAGGGGCCACTGAAGCTTTCTTT. The full variable domain, rest sourced from reference TRBV2 and TRBJ1-1, is EPEVTQTPSHQVTQMGQEVILRCVPISNHLYFYWYRQILGQKVEFLVSFYNNEISEKSEIFDDQFSVERPDGSNFTLKIRSTKLEDSAMYFCASIQAGATEAFFGQGTRLTVV.

J is TRBJ2-2 and V is TRBV25-1; 9 nucleotides line up with TRBD1. This CDR3 is built from 16 residues. The germline V gene encodes CDR1 MGHDK and CDR2 SYGVNS. Trimming at V came to 2 bases and at J to 6 bases, leaving 7 bases not matched to a gene. CDR3 protein: CASSEEWGQGSGELFF. The CDR3 bases are TGTGCCAGCAGTGAAGAGTGGGGACAGGGATCCGGGGAGCTGTTTTTT.

The rearrangement links TRBV5-1 to TRBJ2-5; 10 bases are a match to TRBD1. The CDR3 length is 14 residues. V shed 8 bases, J shed 3 bases, and the junction held 7 bases outside the gene matches. Germline loops: CDR1 SGHRS, CDR2 YFSETQ. The CDR3 here is CASRTGQGKETQYF. The DNA of the CDR3 is TGCGCCAGTAGAACGGGACAGGGGAAAGAGACCCAGTACTTC. Based on the CDR3 plus reference TRBV5-1 and TRBJ2-5, the full variable domain is KAGVTQTPRYLIKTRGQQVTLSCSPISGHRSVSWYQQTPGQGLQFLFEYFSETQRNKGNFPGRFSGRQFSNSRSEMNVSTLELGDSALYLCASRTGQGKETQYFGPGTRLLVL.

The chain uses TRBV12-3 or TRBV12-4 and TRBJ2-2; the D gene is possibly TRBD1 (6 bases). This CDR3 region has 13 residues. V lost 8 bases, J lost 7 bases, and 14 bases lay in between. The CDR3 DNA reads TGTGCCAGCCAGGGGCTGAGGGGCGGGGAGCTGTTTTTT. As protein: CASQGLRGGELFF.

The V gene is TRBV11-3, the J gene TRBJ2-5; TRBD2 aligns across 7 bases. Trimming at V came to 5 bases and at J to 7 bases, leaving 7 bases not matched to a gene. The CDR3 consists of 13 residues. Germline V lookup: CDR1 SGHNT, CDR2 YENEEA. The CDR3 DNA reads TGTGCCAGCAGCCGCGAGGAGCGGGGGACCCAGTACTTC. Translating it yields CASSREERGTQYF.

In its sample, this clone was seen once. This rearrangement joins TRBV19 to TRBJ1-5; D is possibly TRBD1 (5 bases). The germline V gene encodes CDR1 LNHDA and CDR2 SQIVND (reference sequence). Trimming shortened V by 9 bases and J by 5 bases, and 14 bases separated the two germline ends. The CDR3 is 13 residues long. CDR3 amino acids: CASRRDGYQPQHF. CDR3 nucleotide sequence: TGTGCCAGCAGGAGGGACGGCTATCAGCCCCAGCATTTT.

In nucleotides, the CDR3 is TGTGCCAGCAGCTTTGGACAGGGGGCCCACGGCTACACCTTC. Translating gives CASSFGQGAHGYTF. The rearrangement joins TRBV5-4 to TRBJ1-2; 11 positions match TRBD1. The CDR3 has 14 amino acids. V shed 2 bases, J shed 8 bases, and the junction held 5 bases outside the gene matches. In germline, CDR1 is SGHNT, CDR2 YYREEE (reference sequence).

A single count supports this clone. The rearrangement joins TRBV19 to TRBJ1-1; 7 positions match TRBD1. This CDR3 has 15 residues. Germline lookup yields CDR1 LNHDA and CDR2 SQIVND (reference sequence). J gave up 1 base and V 9 bases, and 11 bases lay outside the gene matches. The CDR3 here is CASTTGFGANTEAFF. The CDR3 DNA is TGTGCCAGCACGACAGGGTTTGGAGCGAACACTGAAGCTTTCTTT.

The V gene is TRBV5-6, the J gene TRBJ1-1; TRBD1 agrees at 10 bases. The V and J ends lost 2 bases and 5 bases, in that order; junction bases with no gene match: 9. The CDR3 length is 16 residues. Germline V gene sequence: CDR1 SGHDT, CDR2 YYEEEE. CDR3 sequence reads: CASSLSGTGVGTEAFF. Here the CDR3 DNA reads TGTGCCAGCAGCTTATCCGGGACAGGGGTAGGTACTGAAGCTTTCTTT.

The chain has TRBV4-1 and TRBJ2-7; a possible D gene is TRBD1 (6 bases). This CDR3 spans 13 amino acids. The germline V gene encodes CDR1 MGHRA and CDR2 YSYEKL. V was pared by 3 bases and J by 4 bases, with 10 bases between. CDR3 region: CASSQGAVYEQYF. CDR3 bases: TGCGCCAGCAGCCAGGGGGCCGTTTACGAGCAGTACTTC.

This clone came up once. The genes are TRBV2 and TRBJ2-2, with TRBD1 matching 8 bases. V shed 2 bases, J shed 3 bases, and the junction held 2 bases outside the gene matches. The CDR3 consists of 15 residues. CDR1 and CDR2 from the germline V gene are SNHLY and FYNNEI. As DNA, the CDR3 is TGTGCCAGCAGTGAAAACAGGGGGGACACCGGGGAGCTGTTTTTT. It is translated as CASSENRGDTGELFF.

This clone has just a few counts. The DNA for the CDR3 is TGTGCCAGCAGTTTCGTGGAGAGCCGCTACACCTTC. Translating it yields CASSFVESRYTF. V gene TRBV12-3 or TRBV12-4 combines with J gene TRBJ1-2, with D uncertain. V lost 3 bases to trimming and J lost 9 bases, with 11 bases between them. This CDR3 comprises 12 residues.

The rearrangement uses TRBV4-2 and TRBJ1-1; tentatively, D is TRBD1 (6 bases). This CDR3 is built from 15 residues. The germline V gene has CDR1 LGHNA and CDR2 YNFKEQ. Between the trimmed V and J ends, which lost 2 bases and 0 bases, there was a span of 10 bases. The CDR3 nucleotides read TGTGCCAGCAGCCAACGAGACAGGATGAACACTGAAGCTTTCTTT. Protein product: CASSQRDRMNTEAFF.

The chain joins TRBV19 to TRBJ1-1, with TRBD1 matching over 9 bases. J gave up 2 bases and V 5 bases, and 6 bases lay outside the gene matches. Looked up from germline, CDR1 is LNHDA and CDR2 is SQIVND (reference sequence). The CDR3 sequence is 15 residues long. CDR3 region: CASSPRTGVNTEAFF. In DNA form, the CDR3 reads TGTGCCAGTAGTCCCCGGACAGGGGTAAACACTGAAGCTTTCTTT. The variable domain in full, with the rest retrieved from reference TRBV19 and TRBJ1-1, is DGGITQSPKYLFRKEGQNVTLSCEQNLNHDAMYWYRQDPGQGLRLIYYSQIVNDFQKGDIAEGYSVSREKKESFPLTVTSAQKNPTAFYLCASSPRTGVNTEAFFGQGTRLTVV.

The V gene is TRBV6-5, the J gene TRBJ1-3; 9 bases fit TRBD1. V dropped 7 bases and J dropped 3; count of bases not matched to a gene: 4. CDR1 MNHEY and CDR2 SVGAGI come from the germline V gene. The CDR3 runs to 14 residues. Here the CDR3 DNA reads TGTGCCAGCAAAACAGGGGGCGATGGAAACACCATATATTTT. Protein: CASKTGGDGNTIYF.

V is TRBV6-6 and J is TRBJ1-1; 12 bases match TRBD1. Germline loops: CDR1 MNHNY, CDR2 SVGAGI (reference sequence). V gave up 5 bases and J gave up 5 bases; unmatched junction bases: 9. The CDR3 consists of 16 residues. CDR3 DNA sequence: TGTGCCAGCAGTCGAGGGACAGGGGGCGAGCGTACTGAAGCTTTCTTT. Its protein is CASSRGTGGERTEAFF.

The rearrangement joins TRBV5-1 to TRBJ1-4, with D possibly TRBD1 on 6 matching bases. Between the trimmed V and J ends, which lost 2 bases and 8 bases, there was a span of 19 bases. Germline V CDR1 and CDR2: SGHRS, YFSETQ. The CDR3 loop spans 16 amino acids. CDR3 sequence (DNA): TGCGCCAGCAGCTTCGGGACCTCGGGACACTTCGAAAAACTGTTTTTT. Translation gives CASSFGTSGHFEKLFF.

This chain links TRBV18 with TRBJ2-1, with 8 bases lining up with TRBD2. Germline-derived CDR1 and CDR2 are KGHSH and LQKENI. The CDR3 loop spans 14 amino acids. V shed 6 bases, J shed 4 bases, and the junction held 5 bases outside the gene matches. CDR3 bases: TGTGCCAGCTCGGGACTAGAGCTTTACAATGAGCAGTTCTTC. Its protein product is CASSGLELYNEQFF.

The V and J genes are TRBV7-9 and TRBJ1-2, with D unclear. The germline V and J ends were trimmed by 1 base and 1 base, with 7 bases remaining between them. This CDR3 has 14 amino acids. Germline V CDR1 and CDR2: SEHNR, FQNEAQ (reference sequence). The CDR3 region is CASSLDAGNYGYTF. Written as DNA, the CDR3 is TGTGCCAGCAGCTTAGATGCCGGTAACTATGGCTACACCTTC.

This clone was observed once. This chain joins TRBV10-2 and TRBJ2-7, with D perhaps matching TRBD2 (5 bases). CDR1 and CDR2 (germline): WSHSY, SAAADI. The CDR3 is 13 amino acids. V was clipped by 8 bases and J by 2 bases, with 13 bases between them. Here the CDR3 DNA reads TGCGCCAGCTCCGTGACTATTACCTACGAGCAGTACTTC. Protein product: CASSVTITYEQYF.

This chain connects TRBV5-4 to TRBJ2-3; 10 nucleotides match TRBD1. J lost 3 bases, V lost 4 bases, and 8 bases had no gene match. The CDR3 has 16 residues. Germline loops: CDR1 SGHNT, CDR2 YYREEE (reference sequence). Here the CDR3 DNA reads TGTGCCAGCAGCCCCCCGACAGGGGGCGAGACAGATACGCAGTATTTT. It is translated as CASSPPTGGETDTQYF. The variable domain in full, completed from reference TRBV5-4 and TRBJ2-3, reads ETGVTQSPTHLIKTRGQQVTLRCSSQSGHNTVSWYQQALGQGPQFIFQYYREEENGRGNFPPRFSGLQFPNYSSELNVNALELDDSALYLCASSPPTGGETDTQYFGPGTRLTVL.

This chain uses TRBV28 with TRBJ2-2; 8 bases align to TRBD2. The CDR3 is 16 amino acids. V lost 6 bases, J lost 5 bases, and 11 bases stayed unmatched. Germline assignment: CDR1 MDHEN and CDR2 SYDVKM. In DNA form, the CDR3 reads TGTGCCAGCAGGTTTATCGGGGGGGCGTTAACCGGGGAGCTGTTTTTT. Encoded protein: CASRFIGGALTGELFF. Variable domain in full (rest from reference TRBV28 and TRBJ2-2): DVKVTQSSRYLVKRTGEKVFLECVQDMDHENMFWYRQDPGLGLRLIYFSYDVKMKEKGDIPEGYSVSREKKERFSLILESASTNQTSMYLCASRFIGGALTGELFFGEGSRLTVL.